This T cell receptor (beta chain) stems from a study of identifying expanded T cells in peripheral blood. Sequencing was performed with immunoSEQ multiplex PCR; in TCRdb, only in-frame clones are kept and a portion is missing. The table shows approximately 90,000 clones, with 88% occurring only once. As to this clone: The antigen is not known.

Trimming cost V 0 bases and J 1 base, with 11 bases left between them. Germline V CDR1 and CDR2: SGDLS, YYNGEE. This CDR3 is built from 15 residues. Points from the study as a whole: Differentially abundant clones: about 1.3 between replicates, around 16 at roughly 13 days, around 19 at four. Across healthy donors, higher total template counts meant significantly greater approximately two-week count variance.

Collection occurred without any documented infections or immune events in donors. This rearrangement joins TRBV9 to TRBJ2-7; D is unclear. The receptor comes from a person aged 18 to 70 in good health. Sequenced: blood. The CDR3 region is CASSVASVASYEQYF. Written as DNA, the CDR3 is TGTGCCAGCAGCGTAGCGTCGGTCGCTTCCTACGAGCAGTACTTC.